The 30 T cell receptor beta chains below all came from one sample that was sequenced in a study of monozygotic twins with inflammatory bowel disease. Following a re-call of the 5' RACE reads, TCRdb has one entry per CDR3 protein and lacks DNA. The listing contains roughly 160,000 distinct CDR3 sequences. The specimen was blood. The receptor source for this set is a human donor with ulcerative colitis or Crohn's disease, or a healthy co-twin of an affected twin (not recorded which).

This chain uses TRBV6-1 with TRBJ1-5; TCRdb returns TRBD1, unconfirmable since there is no DNA. The CDR3 runs to 15 residues. The germline gives CDR1 MNHNS, CDR2 SASEGT. Here the CDR3 reads CASSEGRGGGRPQHF.

The V and J genes are TRBV5-1 and TRBJ1-1; no DNA is available, so the TRBD1 call from TCRdb remains unchecked. This CDR3 has 15 amino acids. Germline CDR1 and CDR2: SGHRS and YFSETQ. CDR3: CASSLEDRGLTEAFF. Complete variable domain (other parts from reference TRBV5-1 and TRBJ1-1): KAGVTQTPRYLIKTRGQQVTLSCSPISGHRSVSWYQQTPGQGLQFLFEYFSETQRNKGNFPGRFSGRQFSNSRSEMNVSTLELGDSALYLCASSLEDRGLTEAFFGQGTRLTVV.

V and J are TRBV25-1 and TRBJ2-3; the D call of TRBD1 rests on TCRdb alone, since no DNA is present to check it. Looked up from germline, CDR1 is MGHDK and CDR2 is SYGVNS. This CDR3 has 16 residues. CDR3 amino acids: CASSEGTGGLTDTQYF.

V is TRBV4-1 and J is TRBJ1-5; the TCRdb call, TRBD1, lacks DNA for checking. The CDR3 spans 15 residues. Germline CDR1 reads MGHRA; CDR2 reads YSYEKL. The CDR3 sequence is CASSQGGQGNQPQHF.

The V and J genes are TRBV4-1 and TRBJ2-3; TCRdb outputs TRBD1, but without DNA this stays unchecked. This CDR3 region has 14 residues. In germline, CDR1 is MGHRA, CDR2 YSYEKL. The CDR3 region is CASSSGAPTDTQYF.

The V call is TRBV5-1, the J call TRBJ2-3; checking the TCRdb D call of TRBD2 is not possible without DNA. CDR1 is SGHRS, CDR2 YFSETQ, per germline. This CDR3 spans 17 amino acids. The chain's CDR3 is CARFPGGPLTEGDTQYF.

The rearrangement joins TRBV28 to TRBJ2-5. Looked up from germline, CDR1 is MDHEN and CDR2 is SYDVKM. This CDR3 is 11 amino acids long. CDR3 residues: CASSYRSTQYF.

The V call is TRBV5-5, the J call TRBJ1-2. Germline CDR1 SGHKS, CDR2 YYEKEE (reference sequence). The CDR3 covers 14 residues. This CDR3 reads CASSFWEIGYGYTF.

The chain uses TRBV10-3 and TRBJ2-3; TCRdb designates TRBD2, a call that cannot be tested without DNA. The CDR3 runs to 15 residues. Germline V gives CDR1 ENHRY, CDR2 SYGVKD. CDR3 in amino acids: CAIKLAGGLTDTQYF.

The chain couples TRBV5-1 to TRBJ2-7; TCRdb reports TRBD1, a call that lacks DNA to check it against. This CDR3 has 13 amino acids. The germline gives CDR1 SGHRS, CDR2 YFSETQ. The CDR3 is CASTRDSTYEQYF.

The CDR3 sequence: CASSQDLEQYF. The chain carries TRBV4-3 and TRBJ2-7. This CDR3 is built from 11 residues. The V gene's germline CDR1 is LGHNA and CDR2 YSLEER.

This sequence joins TRBV20-1 and TRBJ2-2; lacking DNA, the TRBD2 call made by TCRdb goes unchecked. Germline CDR1 and CDR2: DFQATT and SNEGSKA (reference sequence). This CDR3 region has 16 residues. CDR3 residues: CSARDLSGPNTGELFF.

J is TRBJ2-1 and V is TRBV29-1; lacking DNA, the TRBD1 call made by TCRdb goes unchecked. This CDR3 region has 13 residues. Per germline, CDR1 SQVTM and CDR2 ANQGSEA. The CDR3 loop reads CSVAETPGDEQFF.

This chain uses TRBV7-9 with TRBJ2-1; checking the TCRdb D call of TRBD1 is not possible without DNA. The V gene's germline CDR1 is SEHNR and CDR2 FQNEAQ (reference sequence). The CDR3 runs 12 residues. The CDR3 is CASSWGDSEQFF. Using reference TRBV7-9 and TRBJ2-1 for the parts outside the CDR3, the full variable domain is DTGVSQNPRHKITKRGQNVTFRCDPISEHNRLYWYRQTLGQGPEFLTYFQNEAQLEKSRLLSDRFSAERPKGSFSTLEIQRTEQGDSAMYLCASSWGDSEQFFGPGTRLTVL.

V is TRBV6-5 and J is TRBJ2-1; TCRdb proposes TRBD1, but this gene call is untestable without DNA. Germline assignment: CDR1 MNHEY and CDR2 SVGAGI. The CDR3 spans 13 residues. CDR3 in amino acids: CASGITGYNEQFF.

The chain links TRBV9 to TRBJ1-1; TCRdb's D gene call, TRBD1, goes unchecked for lack of DNA. The germline CDR1 and CDR2 sequences are SGDLS and YYNGEE. This CDR3 has 14 amino acids. CDR3 sequence: CASRAQGLNTEAFF.

The chain joins TRBV29-1 to TRBJ1-5. This CDR3 has 13 amino acids. Germline CDR1 and CDR2: SQVTM and ANQGSEA. The CDR3 region is CSVEGGRGQPQHF.

The chain combines TRBV5-1 with TRBJ1-1. The CDR3 is 13 amino acids. The V gene's germline CDR1 is SGHRS and CDR2 YFSETQ. The CDR3 reads CASSLSGSWGTFF.

The rearrangement uses TRBV18 and TRBJ1-5; the D gene TCRdb calls, TRBD1, cannot be checked with no DNA. Per germline, CDR1 KGHSH and CDR2 LQKENI. The CDR3 consists of 15 residues. CDR3 residues: CASSQGQFLNQPQHF.

The genes are TRBV27 and TRBJ2-7. CDR1 MNHEY and CDR2 SMNVEV come from the germline V gene (reference sequence). This CDR3 has 13 amino acids. CDR3 protein: CASSLRGSYEQYF.

The chain is built from TRBV28 and TRBJ1-1. The CDR3 loop spans 14 amino acids. Germline-derived CDR1 and CDR2 are MDHEN and SYDVKM. CDR3: CASNTPPFNTEAFF.

V and J are TRBV6-5 and TRBJ1-5. The CDR3 is 15 residues long. Germline V gives CDR1 MNHEY, CDR2 SVGAGI. This chain's CDR3 is CASSYSKRENQPQHF.

V and J are TRBV27 and TRBJ2-5; TCRdb proposes TRBD1, but this gene call is untestable without DNA. The CDR3 loop spans 13 amino acids. Germline V gives CDR1 MNHEY, CDR2 SMNVEV (reference sequence). The CDR3 is CASSLAREETQYF.

V and J are TRBV2 and TRBJ1-5; TCRdb lists TRBD1, though no DNA is available to test this call. CDR1 and CDR2 (germline): SNHLY, FYNNEI. The CDR3 loop spans 14 amino acids. CDR3 region: CASSAQGRDQPQHF.

J is TRBJ1-1 and V is TRBV20-1; TCRdb's assignment of TRBD1 cannot be checked, as there is no DNA. Germline values: CDR1 DFQATT, CDR2 SNEGSKA (reference sequence). The CDR3 totals 16 residues. CDR3 region: CSASFPGGRSNTEAFF.

The gene calls are TRBV20-1 and TRBJ2-3; TCRdb's assignment of TRBD1 cannot be checked, as there is no DNA. The length of the CDR3 is 14 residues. CDR1 and CDR2 (germline): DFQATT, SNEGSKA (reference sequence). The CDR3 loop is CSARAGGRTDTQYF.

This rearrangement joins TRBV7-2 to TRBJ2-2; TCRdb selects TRBD1, and the lack of DNA leaves this call unchecked. From germline, CDR1 is SGHTA and CDR2 FQGNSA. The CDR3 spans 15 residues. The CDR3 spells CASSLVPRGAGELFF.

V and J are TRBV5-4 and TRBJ1-1; the D call from TCRdb, TRBD1, cannot be confirmed without DNA. CDR3 length: 14 amino acids. Germline lookup yields CDR1 SGHNT and CDR2 YYREEE (reference sequence). The CDR3 loop is CASSWGQVNTEAFF.

The V call is TRBV6-6, the J call TRBJ1-1. This CDR3 has 12 residues. Per the germline V gene, CDR1 is MNHNY and CDR2 is SVGAGI (reference sequence). The CDR3 protein is CASSIQNTEAFF.

The V call is TRBV7-6, the J call TRBJ2-3; no DNA is available, so the TRBD2 call from TCRdb remains unchecked. This CDR3 comprises 15 residues. Germline V lookup: CDR1 SGHVS, CDR2 FNYEAQ. CDR3 loop: CASSLVRGSEDTQYF.